A selection of T cell receptor beta chains follows, all from one sample in a study of cytomegalovirus exposure and HLA in healthy donors. Assay: immunoSEQ multiplex PCR; the TCRdb copy retains only in-frame clones and omits some. The table lists about 330,000 clones, approximately 90% of them singletons. Input material: PBMCs. Every receptor here comes from a young woman in good health and CMV-seronegative. Each CDR3 is given with its conserved first and last residue. D genes are given only for firm matches. Clone size is given for some rows only: seen once, a few or many times, or a class if the clone is expanded.

CDR3 length,V gene,J gene,clone size,D gene,CDR3 DNA,CDR3 protein
15,TRBV27,TRBJ2-4,.,.,TGTGCCAGCAGTATCCTCCGGGCCTCGGGGAACATTCAGTACTTC,CASSILRASGNIQYF
11,TRBV18,TRBJ1-1,.,.,TGTGCCAGCTCATCACAGCTTGAAGCTTTCTTT,CASSSQLEAFF
13,TRBV6-1,TRBJ2-7,.,TRBD2,TGTGCCAGCAAGTGGCGGGAGGCTTACGAGCAGTACTTC,CASKWREAYEQYF
16,TRBV28,TRBJ2-1,once,TRBD2,TGTGCCAGCAGTTTTTGGAGAGCGGGAGAAGGTAGTGAGCAGTTCTTC,CASSFWRAGEGSEQFF
20,TRBV2,TRBJ2-1,.,TRBD2,TGTGCCAGCATCAACCCACTTACTAGCGGGGGGGTTTCTTCCTACAATGAGCAGTTCTTC,CASINPLTSGGVSSYNEQFF
15,TRBV27,TRBJ2-1,.,.,TGTGCCAGCAGTTTATCGTCCGGAGGCCCCAATGAGCAGTTCTTC,CASSLSSGGPNEQFF
13,TRBV28,TRBJ2-2,.,.,TGTGCCAGCAGTTTACAGGTTCCCGGGGAGCTGTTTTTT,CASSLQVPGELFF
14,TRBV2,TRBJ2-2,.,.,TGTGCCAGCAGCGAGGAGATGAACACCGGGGAGCTGTTTTTT,CASSEEMNTGELFF
15,TRBV4-3,TRBJ2-3,.,TRBD2,TGCGCCAGCAGCCCCGGACTAGCTAGCACAGATACGCAGTATTTT,CASSPGLASTDTQYF
17,TRBV4-3,TRBJ2-3,.,TRBD2,TGCGCCAGCAGCCGGTCGGATAGCGGGAGGGCCAAAGATACGCAGTATTTT,CASSRSDSGRAKDTQYF
15,TRBV6-1,TRBJ2-1,few,TRBD2,TGTGCCAGCAGCCAGAGCGGGAGCTCCTACAATGAGCAGTTCTTC,CASSQSGSSYNEQFF
14,TRBV6-5,TRBJ1-2,.,.,TGTGCCAGCAGTTACTCGACGGAGGACTATGGCTACACCTTC,CASSYSTEDYGYTF
14,TRBV18,TRBJ2-1,once,TRBD2,TGTGCCAGCTCACCTGGACTAGCGTCCAATGAGCAGTTCTTC,CASSPGLASNEQFF
17,TRBV19,TRBJ2-3,.,.,TGTGCCAGTAGTACGGTAGAGACAGTAATCGGCACAGATACGCAGTATTTT,CASSTVETVIGTDTQYF
12,TRBV29-1,TRBJ2-7,.,.,TGCAGCGCCGTGATAGTCTCCTACGAGCAGTACTTC,CSAVIVSYEQYF
15,TRBV5-4,TRBJ2-5,.,TRBD2,TGTGCCAGCAGTCATACTAGCGGGGGACAAGAGACCCAGTACTTC,CASSHTSGGQETQYF
18,TRBV5-5,TRBJ2-6,.,.,TGTGCCAGCAGCTACGGTGTGGGGGCGCGTTCTGGGGCCAACGTCCTGACTTTC,CASSYGVGARSGANVLTF
11,TRBV29-1,TRBJ2-3,.,.,TGCAGCGTCAGGTCGACAGATACGCAGTATTTT,CSVRSTDTQYF
15,TRBV27,TRBJ2-3,once,.,TGTGCCAGCAGTTTATCGAAGGGAGGCGCAGATACGCAGTATTTT,CASSLSKGGADTQYF
13,TRBV30,TRBJ2-7,.,.,TGTGCCTGGAGTTTGCAGGGGGGCATGGAGCAGTACTTC,CAWSLQGGMEQYF
16,TRBV2,TRBJ2-1,.,TRBD1,TGTGCCAGCAGTACCCAAGGACAGGGGTCCTACAATGAGCAGTTCTTC,CASSTQGQGSYNEQFF